The 15 T cell receptor beta chains below come from one sample, sequenced in a study of beta chain features in type 1 diabetes. Since all of the isolated RNA was reverse transcribed, expressed TCRB transcripts were what got sequenced. The table came from immunoSEQ multiplex PCR; TCRdb's copy has only in-frame clones and leaves some out. The top ten clones hold around 0.057% of a sample with 200,000 to 250,000 clones, around 68% of them seen once. Sequencing was done on a sample of naive CD4+ T cells from blood. These receptors all stem from a man aged 30-40 years in good health.

The J gene is TRBJ2-3, the V gene TRBV18; no clear D gene. V dropped 2 bases and J dropped 1 base, with 10 bases sitting between them. CDR1 KGHSH and CDR2 LQKENI come from the germline V gene. CDR3 length: 15 amino acids. CDR3 nucleotides: TGTGCCAGCTCACCAAGGAGTCTAGGCACAGATACGCAGTATTTT. It is translated as CASSPRSLGTDTQYF.

There are a few counts of this clone. The chain has TRBV30 and TRBJ2-1; tentative D call: TRBD2 (5 bases). V was cut by 0 bases and J by 4 bases, with 13 bases left in between. CDR3 length: 15 residues. Germline CDR1 reads GTSNPN; CDR2 reads SVGIG (reference sequence). CDR3 DNA sequence: TGTGCCTGGAGTGTAATGGCGGGCAGGTACAATGAGCAGTTCTTC. It is translated as CAWSVMAGRYNEQFF.

This clone has more than one count but fewer than ten. The chain recombines TRBV30 with TRBJ2-1; no definite D call. This CDR3 has 12 residues. Trimming shortened V by 4 bases and J by 4 bases, and 8 bases separated the two germline ends. From germline, CDR1 is GTSNPN and CDR2 SVGIG (reference sequence). The CDR3 bases are TGTGCCTGGACCATTGGGTACAATGAGCAGTTCTTC. It codes for CAWTIGYNEQFF.

J is TRBJ2-5 and V is TRBV10-3, with D perhaps TRBD2 (5 bases). Trimming shortened V by 10 bases and J by 4 bases, and 10 bases separated the two germline ends. The CDR3 covers 11 residues. The germline CDR1 and CDR2 sequences are ENHRY and SYGVKD. This CDR3 is CATRDLETQYF. CDR3 nucleotide sequence: TGTGCCACCCGGGATCTAGAGACCCAGTACTTC.

The chain combines TRBV7-9 with TRBJ2-3; D unresolved. Germline CDR1 SEHNR, CDR2 FQNEAQ (reference sequence). CDR3 length: 14 residues. The V gene lost 4 bases and the J gene lost 0 bases, with 8 bases spanning the gap. CDR3 in amino acids: CASSWAVSTDTQYF. The DNA for the CDR3 is TGTGCCAGCAGCTGGGCAGTTAGCACAGATACGCAGTATTTT.

This chain links TRBV10-3 with TRBJ2-5; 8 bases match TRBD2. Germline lookup yields CDR1 ENHRY and CDR2 SYGVKD. V shed 4 bases, J shed 7 bases, and the junction held 8 bases outside the gene matches. The CDR3 covers 14 residues. The CDR3 is CAISARTSRGTQYF. For the CDR3, the DNA is TGTGCCATCAGTGCCAGGACTAGCCGGGGGACCCAGTACTTC.

The chain uses TRBV10-3 and TRBJ2-5; maybe TRBD1 (6 bases). In germline, CDR1 is ENHRY, CDR2 SYGVKD. CDR3 length: 14 amino acids. Trimming cost V 6 bases and J 1 base, with 12 bases left between them. The CDR3 nucleotides read TGTGCCATCAGGAGGACAGAGCTCCAAGAGACCCAGTACTTC. Its translation is CAIRRTELQETQYF.

This clone was seen a few times. The chain is built from TRBV30 and TRBJ1-4; TRBD1 matches at 7 bases. Trimming removed 5 bases from V and 7 bases from J; junction bases left unmatched: 1. The CDR3 is made up of 11 amino acids. Per germline, CDR1 GTSNPN and CDR2 SVGIG (reference sequence). The chain's CDR3 is CAWGQVEKLFF. The CDR3 DNA is TGTGCCTGGGGACAGGTTGAAAAACTGTTTTTT. Full variable domain (remainder filled in from reference TRBV30 and TRBJ1-4): SQTIHQWPATLVQPVGSPLSLECTVEGTSNPNLYWYRQAAGRGLQLLFYSVGIGQISSEVPQNLSASRPQDRQFILSSKKLLLSDSGFYLCAWGQVEKLFFGSGTQLSVL.

The chain links TRBV5-6 to TRBJ2-5, with D hard to call. V dropped 4 bases and J dropped 2 bases, with 3 bases sitting between them. The CDR3 runs 11 residues. Germline CDR1 SGHDT, CDR2 YYEEEE. The CDR3 nucleotides are TGTGCCAGCAGCGAGCAAGAGACCCAGTACTTC. This translates into CASSEQETQYF.

This chain connects TRBV5-1 to TRBJ1-6; 11 nucleotides agree with TRBD1. Germline values: CDR1 SGHRS, CDR2 YFSETQ. J was trimmed by 10 bases and V by 2 bases; bases with no gene match: 2. The CDR3 covers 14 residues. DNA of the CDR3: TGCGCCAGCAGCTTCGGACAGGGGGCCTCACCCCTCCACTTT. Residues: CASSFGQGASPLHF. Complete variable domain (other parts from reference TRBV5-1 and TRBJ1-6): KAGVTQTPRYLIKTRGQQVTLSCSPISGHRSVSWYQQTPGQGLQFLFEYFSETQRNKGNFPGRFSGRQFSNSRSEMNVSTLELGDSALYLCASSFGQGASPLHFGNGTRLTVT.

This clone was found a few times. This CDR3 is also generated by other DNA sequences in the sample. This sequence joins TRBV30 and TRBJ1-5; D unclear. The CDR3 is made up of 14 amino acids. The V gene lost 0 bases and the J gene lost 3 bases, with 9 bases spanning the gap. Germline-derived CDR1 and CDR2 are GTSNPN and SVGIG (reference sequence). The CDR3 sequence is CAWSVNSNNQPQHF. For the CDR3, the DNA is TGTGCCTGGAGTGTAAACAGCAACAATCAGCCCCAGCATTTT.

The chain links TRBV29-1 to TRBJ2-7; 9 positions match TRBD2. The V gene's germline CDR1 is SQVTM and CDR2 ANQGSEA. V trimming: 4 bases; J trimming: 4 bases; junction bases outside the gene matches: 8. This CDR3 is built from 14 residues. The CDR3 spells CSVVPSGTMYEQYF. Written as DNA, the CDR3 is TGCAGCGTTGTCCCTAGCGGGACTATGTACGAGCAGTACTTC.

This clone has a single count. V usage is TRBV4-1 and J usage is TRBJ1-2, with a tentative D call TRBD1 (6 bases). The length of the CDR3 is 16 residues. CDR1 and CDR2 (germline): MGHRA, YSYEKL. Trimming removed 4 bases at V and 2 bases at J, with 17 bases between. CDR3 residues: CASSPAEIGGNYGYTF. The CDR3 nucleotides read TGCGCCAGCAGCCCCGCCGAGATCGGGGGCAACTATGGCTACACCTTC.

The chain carries TRBV30 and TRBJ1-1, with D uncertain. The CDR3 covers 13 residues. V lost 8 bases and J 7 bases, leaving 20 bases between the germline ends. Germline CDR1 GTSNPN, CDR2 SVGIG (reference sequence). As DNA, the CDR3 is TGTGCCACCTCGTCCTATTTAGTCGGTGAAGCTTTCTTT. This codes for CATSSYLVGEAFF.

The chain carries TRBV7-9 and TRBJ2-1; 7 nucleotides agree with TRBD2. Germline V gene data show CDR1 as SEHNR and CDR2 as FQNEAQ (reference sequence). The CDR3 loop spans 13 amino acids. Trimming removed 10 bases from V and 4 bases from J; junction bases left unmatched: 7. CDR3 residues: CAIGLAVYNEQFF. Here the CDR3 DNA reads TGTGCCATAGGCCTAGCGGTGTACAATGAGCAGTTCTTC.